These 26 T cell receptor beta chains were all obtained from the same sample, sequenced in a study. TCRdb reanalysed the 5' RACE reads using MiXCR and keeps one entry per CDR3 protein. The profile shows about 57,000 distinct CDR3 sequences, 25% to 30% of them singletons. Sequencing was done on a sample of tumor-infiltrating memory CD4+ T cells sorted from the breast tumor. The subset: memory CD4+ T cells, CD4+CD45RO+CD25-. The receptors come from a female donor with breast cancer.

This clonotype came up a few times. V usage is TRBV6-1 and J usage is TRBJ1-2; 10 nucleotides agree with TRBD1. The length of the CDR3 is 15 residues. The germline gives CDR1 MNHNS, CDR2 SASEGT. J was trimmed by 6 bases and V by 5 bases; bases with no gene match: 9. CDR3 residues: CASSIRQGAGDGYTF. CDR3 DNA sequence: TGTGCCAGCAGTATCCGACAGGGGGCTGGGGATGGCTACACCTTC.

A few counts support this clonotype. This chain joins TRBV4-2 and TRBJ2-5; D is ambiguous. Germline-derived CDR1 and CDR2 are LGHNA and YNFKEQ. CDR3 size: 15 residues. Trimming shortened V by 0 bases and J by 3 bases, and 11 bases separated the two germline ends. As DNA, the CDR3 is TGTGCCAGCAGCCAAGATCAAGGCGTTGAAGAGACCCAGTACTTC. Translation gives CASSQDQGVEETQYF.

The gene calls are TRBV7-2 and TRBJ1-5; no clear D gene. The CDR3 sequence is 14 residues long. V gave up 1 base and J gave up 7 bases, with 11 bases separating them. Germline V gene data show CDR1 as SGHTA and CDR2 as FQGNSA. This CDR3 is CASSLENGGQPQHF. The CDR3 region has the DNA TGTGCCAGCAGCTTAGAGAACGGCGGGCAGCCCCAGCATTTT.

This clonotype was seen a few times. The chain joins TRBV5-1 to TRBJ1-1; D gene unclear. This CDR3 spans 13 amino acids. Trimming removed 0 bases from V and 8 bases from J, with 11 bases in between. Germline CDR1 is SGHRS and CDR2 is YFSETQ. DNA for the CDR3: TGCGCCAGCAGCTTGGACGGGCGCTTGGAAGCTTTCTTT. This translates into CASSLDGRLEAFF. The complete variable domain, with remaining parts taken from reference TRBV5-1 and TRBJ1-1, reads KAGVTQTPRYLIKTRGQQVTLSCSPISGHRSVSWYQQTPGQGLQFLFEYFSETQRNKGNFPGRFSGRQFSNSRSEMNVSTLELGDSALYLCASSLDGRLEAFFGQGTRLTVV.

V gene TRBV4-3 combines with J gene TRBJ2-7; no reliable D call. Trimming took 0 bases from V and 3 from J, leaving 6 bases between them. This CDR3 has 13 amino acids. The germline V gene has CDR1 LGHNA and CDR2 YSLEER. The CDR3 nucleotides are TGCGCCAGCAGCCAAGATTTTGGCTACGAGCAGTACTTC. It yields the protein CASSQDFGYEQYF.

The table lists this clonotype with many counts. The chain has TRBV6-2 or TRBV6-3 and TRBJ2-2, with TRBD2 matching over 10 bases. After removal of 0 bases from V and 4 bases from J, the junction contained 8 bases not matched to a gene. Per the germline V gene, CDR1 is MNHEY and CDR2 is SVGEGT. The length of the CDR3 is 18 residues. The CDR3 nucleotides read TGTGCCAGCAGTTACTCCTGGTGGAGCGGGAGGGCCACCGGGGAGCTGTTTTTT. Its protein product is CASSYSWWSGRATGELFF.

DNA of the CDR3: TGCGCCAGCAGCCAAGATAGGGACACTGAAGCTTTCTTT. Protein sequence: CASSQDRDTEAFF. The gene calls are TRBV4-3 and TRBJ1-1; D is unclear. CDR1 is LGHNA and CDR2 is YSLEER in the germline V gene. V was trimmed by 0 bases and J by 3 bases, leaving 5 bases between them. There are 13 residues in the CDR3.

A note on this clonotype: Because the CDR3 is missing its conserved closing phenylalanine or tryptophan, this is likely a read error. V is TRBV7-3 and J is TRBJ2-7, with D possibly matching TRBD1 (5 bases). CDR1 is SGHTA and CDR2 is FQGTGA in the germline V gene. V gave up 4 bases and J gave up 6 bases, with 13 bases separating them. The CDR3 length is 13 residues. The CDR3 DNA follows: TGTGCCAGCAGCTCCTCCGACAGTGCCGAGCAGTACCTC. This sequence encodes CASSSSDSAEQYL.

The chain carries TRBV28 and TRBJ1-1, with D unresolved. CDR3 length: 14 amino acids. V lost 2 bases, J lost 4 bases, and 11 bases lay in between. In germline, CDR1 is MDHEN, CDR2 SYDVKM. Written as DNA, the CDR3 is TGTGCCAGCAGTTTAACGGCCGGCGGCACTGAAGCTTTCTTT. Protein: CASSLTAGGTEAFF.

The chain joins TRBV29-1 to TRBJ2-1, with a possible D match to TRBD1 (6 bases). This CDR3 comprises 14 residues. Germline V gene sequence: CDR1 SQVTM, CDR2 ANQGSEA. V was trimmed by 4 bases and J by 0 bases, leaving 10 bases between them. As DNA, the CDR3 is TGCAGCGTTGGACAGGTCAGCTCCTACAATGAGCAGTTCTTC. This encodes CSVGQVSSYNEQFF.

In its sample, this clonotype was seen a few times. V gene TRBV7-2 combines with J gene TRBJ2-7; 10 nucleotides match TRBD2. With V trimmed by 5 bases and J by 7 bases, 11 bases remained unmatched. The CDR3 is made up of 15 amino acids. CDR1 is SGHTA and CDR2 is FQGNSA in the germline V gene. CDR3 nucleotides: TGTGCCAGCAGCCACCATCTAGCGGGAGTATATGAGCAGTACTTC. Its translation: CASSHHLAGVYEQYF.

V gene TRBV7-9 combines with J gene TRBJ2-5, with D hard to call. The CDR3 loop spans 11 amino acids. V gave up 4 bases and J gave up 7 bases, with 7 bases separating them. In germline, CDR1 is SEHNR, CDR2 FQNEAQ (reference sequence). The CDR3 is CASSSEGTQYF. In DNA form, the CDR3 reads TGTGCCAGCAGCTCCGAAGGGACCCAGTACTTC.

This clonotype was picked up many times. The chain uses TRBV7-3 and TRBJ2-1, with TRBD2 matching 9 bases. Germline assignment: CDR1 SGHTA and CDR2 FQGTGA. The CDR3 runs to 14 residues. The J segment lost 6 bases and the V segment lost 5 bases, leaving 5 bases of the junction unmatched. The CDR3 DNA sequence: TGTGCCAGCAGCGCCCAACTAGCGGGCAATGAGCAGTTCTTC. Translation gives CASSAQLAGNEQFF.

CDR3 residues: CSANRNYEQFF. The CDR3 DNA is TGCAGTGCTAACCGGAACTATGAGCAGTTCTTC. The rearrangement joins TRBV20-1 to TRBJ2-1, with unresolved D. From germline, CDR1 is DFQATT and CDR2 SNEGSKA (reference sequence). Trimming removed 4 bases from V and 8 bases from J, with 9 bases in between. This CDR3 comprises 11 residues.

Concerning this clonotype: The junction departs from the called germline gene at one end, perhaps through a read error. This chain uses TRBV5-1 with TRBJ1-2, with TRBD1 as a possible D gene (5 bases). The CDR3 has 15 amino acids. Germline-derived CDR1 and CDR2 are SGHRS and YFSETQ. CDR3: CASSLGQTWGSGCTF. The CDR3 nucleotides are TGCGCCAGCAGCTTGGGACAGACCTGGGGATCCGGCTGCACCTTC. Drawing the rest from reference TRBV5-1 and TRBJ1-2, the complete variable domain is KAGVTQTPRYLIKTRGQQVTLSCSPISGHRSVSWYQQTPGQGLQFLFEYFSETQRNKGNFPGRFSGRQFSNSRSEMNVSTLELGDSALYLCASSLGQTWGSGCTFGSGTRLTVV.

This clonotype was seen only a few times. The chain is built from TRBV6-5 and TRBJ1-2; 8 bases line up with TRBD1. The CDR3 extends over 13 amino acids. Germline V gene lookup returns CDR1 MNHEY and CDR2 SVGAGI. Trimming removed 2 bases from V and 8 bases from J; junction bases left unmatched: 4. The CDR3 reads CASSYDRGGGYTF. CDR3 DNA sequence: TGTGCCAGCAGTTACGACAGGGGAGGGGGCTACACCTTC.

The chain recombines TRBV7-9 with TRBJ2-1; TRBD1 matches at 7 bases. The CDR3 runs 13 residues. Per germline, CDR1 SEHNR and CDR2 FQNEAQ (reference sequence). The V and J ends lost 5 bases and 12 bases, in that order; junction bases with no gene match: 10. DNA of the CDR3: TGTGCCAGCAGCCAGAGGGGGCAGGCATGGCAGTTCTTC. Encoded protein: CASSQRGQAWQFF.

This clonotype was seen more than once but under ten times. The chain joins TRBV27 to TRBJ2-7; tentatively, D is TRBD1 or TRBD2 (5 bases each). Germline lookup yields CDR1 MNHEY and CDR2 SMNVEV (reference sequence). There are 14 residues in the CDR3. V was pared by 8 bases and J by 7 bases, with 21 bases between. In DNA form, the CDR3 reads TGTGCCAGCTCCGACCTCGGGGACGCCGGAGAGCAGTACTTC. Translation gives CASSDLGDAGEQYF.

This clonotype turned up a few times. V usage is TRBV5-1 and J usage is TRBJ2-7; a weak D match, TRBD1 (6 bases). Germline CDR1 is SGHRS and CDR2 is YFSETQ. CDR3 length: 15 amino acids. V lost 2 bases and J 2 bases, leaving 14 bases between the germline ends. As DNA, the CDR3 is TGCGCCAGCAGCTTTACAGGGAGAGGGGCCTACGAGCAGTACTTC. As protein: CASSFTGRGAYEQYF.

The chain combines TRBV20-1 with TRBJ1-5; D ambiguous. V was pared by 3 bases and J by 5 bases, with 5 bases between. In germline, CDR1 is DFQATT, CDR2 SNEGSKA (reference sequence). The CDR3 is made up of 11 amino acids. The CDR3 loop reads CSASRDQPQHF. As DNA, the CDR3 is TGCAGTGCTAGCAGAGATCAGCCCCAGCATTTT.

The CDR3 nucleotides are TGCGCCAGCAGTCCGAGGGGACTAGCGGGGCATAGCACAGATACGCAGTATTTT. Translation: CASSPRGLAGHSTDTQYF. V is TRBV5-1 and J is TRBJ2-3, with 13 bases lining up with TRBD2. J was trimmed by 0 bases and V by 5 bases; bases with no gene match: 9. Germline CDR1 SGHRS, CDR2 YFSETQ. This CDR3 spans 18 amino acids.

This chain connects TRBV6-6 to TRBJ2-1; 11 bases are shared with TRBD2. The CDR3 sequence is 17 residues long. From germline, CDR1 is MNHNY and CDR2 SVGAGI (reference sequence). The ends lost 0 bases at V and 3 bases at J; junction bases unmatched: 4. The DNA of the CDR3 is TGTGCCAGCAGTTACTCTCCGACTAGCGGGGTCTACAATGAGCAGTTCTTC. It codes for CASSYSPTSGVYNEQFF.

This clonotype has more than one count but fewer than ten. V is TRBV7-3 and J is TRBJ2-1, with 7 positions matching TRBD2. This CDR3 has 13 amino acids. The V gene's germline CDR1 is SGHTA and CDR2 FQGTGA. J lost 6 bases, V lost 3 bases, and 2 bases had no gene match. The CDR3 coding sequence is TGTGCCAGCAGCTTCGGACTAGTCAATGAGCAGTTCTTC. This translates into CASSFGLVNEQFF.

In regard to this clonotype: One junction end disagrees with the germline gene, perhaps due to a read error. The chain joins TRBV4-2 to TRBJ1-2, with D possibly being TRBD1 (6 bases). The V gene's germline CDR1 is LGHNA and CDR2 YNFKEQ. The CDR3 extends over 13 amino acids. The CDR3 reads CASSPTGNYGHTF. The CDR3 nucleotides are TGTGCCAGCAGCCCCACAGGGAACTATGGCCACACCTTC.

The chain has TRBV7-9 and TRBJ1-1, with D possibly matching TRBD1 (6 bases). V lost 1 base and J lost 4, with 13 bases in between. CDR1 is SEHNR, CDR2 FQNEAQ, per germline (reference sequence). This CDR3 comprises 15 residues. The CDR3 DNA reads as TGTGCCAGCAGCTTAGTCATGGGGGCAGGCACTGAAGCTTTCTTT. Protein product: CASSLVMGAGTEAFF.

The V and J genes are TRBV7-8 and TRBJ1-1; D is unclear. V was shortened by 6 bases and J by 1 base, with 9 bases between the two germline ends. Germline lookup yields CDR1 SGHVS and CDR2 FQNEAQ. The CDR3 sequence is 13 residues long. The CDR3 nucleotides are TGTGCCAGCAGTGCGACGGGGAACACTGAAGCTTTCTTT. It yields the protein CASSATGNTEAFF. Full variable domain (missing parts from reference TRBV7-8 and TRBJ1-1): GAGVSQSPRYKVAKRGQDVALRCDPISGHVSLFWYQQALGQGPEFLTYFQNEAQLDKSGLPSDRFFAERPEGSVSTLKIQRTQQEDSAVYLCASSATGNTEAFFGQGTRLTVV.